Listed below are T cell receptor beta chains from one sample, sequenced in a study of OX40 agonist ivuxolimab in advanced cancers. The method was immunoSEQ multiplex PCR; TCRdb's version includes in-frame clones alone and lacks a portion of them. The table lists fewer than 110,000 clones, 85% to 95% of them singletons, with 1% to 1.5% in the top ten. This specimen was CD4+ or CD8+ T cells sorted from blood, taken in a trial of the OX40 agonist ivuxolimab. The source of these receptors is an adult with an advanced solid tumor such as melanoma, head and neck, liver or kidney cancer. Each CDR3 is given with its conserved first and last residue. Each record gives: D gene, clone size, V gene, J gene, CDR3 DNA, CDR3 protein. The D gene is left open where the match is weak. Clone size is stated in some rows and not others, as once, few, many or a class when expanded.

D: TRBD1; size: NA; V: TRBV5-6; J: TRBJ1-2; DNA: TGTGCCAGCAGCGACCGCGGGACAGTAAAAGGCTACACCTTC; CDR3: CASSDRGTVKGYTF
D: TRBD2; size: NA; V: TRBV28; J: TRBJ2-3; DNA: TGTGCCAGCAGTTTATCCCCTTCGGCGGGAGGGGCGGATACGCAGTATTTT; CDR3: CASSLSPSAGGADTQYF
D: NA; size: NA; V: TRBV28; J: TRBJ2-5; DNA: TGTGCCAGCAGTTTAAGCTATCCCCAAGAGACCCAGTACTTC; CDR3: CASSLSYPQETQYF
D: NA; size: NA; V: TRBV2; J: TRBJ1-5; DNA: TGTGCCAGTCGGCTAGGACTGAGCAATCAGCCCCAGCATTTT; CDR3: CASRLGLSNQPQHF
D: NA; size: NA; V: TRBV5-1; J: TRBJ2-3; DNA: TGCGCCAGCAGCCCGATACTCCTACAGGGAGTAGGGGATACGCAGTATTTT; CDR3: CASSPILLQGVGDTQYF
D: NA; size: NA; V: TRBV5-1; J: TRBJ2-1; DNA: TGCGCCAGCAGCTTGCTGGGCGTTTACAATGAGCAGTTCTTC; CDR3: CASSLLGVYNEQFF
D: TRBD2; size: NA; V: TRBV7-2; J: TRBJ2-7; DNA: TGTGCCAGCAGCCGCCGCCTAGCGGGAGGAAATTACGAGCAGTACTTT; CDR3: CASSRRLAGGNYEQYF
D: TRBD1; size: NA; V: TRBV19; J: TRBJ2-2; DNA: TGTGCCAGTAGGTGGTTGCTGGGACAGGGGTCCACCGGGGAGCTGTTTTTT; CDR3: CASRWLLGQGSTGELFF
D: NA; size: once; V: TRBV5-1; J: TRBJ2-7; DNA: TGCGCCAGCAGCTTGGCCACAGGGCCCTACGAGCAGTACTTC; CDR3: CASSLATGPYEQYF
D: NA; size: NA; V: TRBV15; J: TRBJ1-5; DNA: TGTGCCACCAGCAGAGATTATTCAGGGGTCGGTGGCAATCAGCCCCAGCATTTT; CDR3: CATSRDYSGVGGNQPQHF
D: TRBD1; size: NA; V: TRBV7-3; J: TRBJ2-1; DNA: TGTGCCAGCAGCCCACACGGACAGGGGGCGGCTCTGGCCTCCTACAATGAGCAGTTCTTC; CDR3: CASSPHGQGAALASYNEQFF
D: NA; size: NA; V: TRBV15; J: TRBJ2-3; DNA: TGTGCCACCAGCGGGAGTACAGATACGCAGTATTTT; CDR3: CATSGSTDTQYF
D: NA; size: NA; V: TRBV28; J: TRBJ2-7; DNA: TGTGCCAGCAACTCCCAGGCGCGCGGGCACGAGCAGTACTTC; CDR3: CASNSQARGHEQYF
D: NA; size: NA; V: TRBV7-9; J: TRBJ2-7; DNA: TGTGCCAGCAGCTTAGTAACCTCTGCCGACGAGCAGTACTTC; CDR3: CASSLVTSADEQYF